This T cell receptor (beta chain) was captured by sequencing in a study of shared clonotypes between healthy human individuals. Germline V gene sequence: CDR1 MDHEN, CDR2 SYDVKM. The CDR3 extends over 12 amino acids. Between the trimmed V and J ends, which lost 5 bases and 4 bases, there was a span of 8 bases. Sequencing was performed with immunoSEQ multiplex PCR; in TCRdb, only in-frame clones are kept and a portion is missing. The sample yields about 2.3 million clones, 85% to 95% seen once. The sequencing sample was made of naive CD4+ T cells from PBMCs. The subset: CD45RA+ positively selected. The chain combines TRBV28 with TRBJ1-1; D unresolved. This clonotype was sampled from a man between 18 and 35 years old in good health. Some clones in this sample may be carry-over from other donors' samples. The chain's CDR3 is CASSPPTTEAFF. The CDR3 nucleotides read TGTGCCAGCAGTCCTCCGACCACTGAAGCTTTCTTT.